The 7 T cell receptor beta chains in this list originate from one sample, sequenced in a study of blood T cell repertoires in COVID-19. Clones were read by immunoSEQ multiplex PCR, and TCRdb kept only the in-frame ones, dropping some. This table holds 380,000 or so clones, 80% to 90% found once. Sequencing used peripheral blood. The receptors here all came from a man in his forties with acute or convalescent COVID-19.

V and J are TRBV19 and TRBJ2-7, with TRBD2 matching 7 bases. Germline V gene lookup returns CDR1 LNHDA and CDR2 SQIVND (reference sequence). Trimming took 8 bases from V and 5 from J; bases not matched to a gene: 9. This CDR3 has 13 amino acids. This CDR3 is CASGFRTRNEQYF. CDR3 bases: TGTGCCAGTGGGTTTAGGACTAGGAACGAGCAGTACTTC.

The chain uses TRBV5-4 and TRBJ1-1; a weak D match, TRBD1 (6 bases). V lost 0 bases, J lost 0 bases, and 6 bases lay in between. The V gene's germline CDR1 is SGHNT and CDR2 YYREEE (reference sequence). This CDR3 comprises 14 residues. CDR3 residues: CASSLDRVNTEAFF. The DNA of the CDR3 is TGTGCCAGCAGCTTGGACAGGGTGAACACTGAAGCTTTCTTT. The full variable domain, its missing parts supplied by reference TRBV5-4 and TRBJ1-1, is ETGVTQSPTHLIKTRGQQVTLRCSSQSGHNTVSWYQQALGQGPQFIFQYYREEENGRGNFPPRFSGLQFPNYSSELNVNALELDDSALYLCASSLDRVNTEAFFGQGTRLTVV.

The V and J genes are TRBV29-1 and TRBJ2-7; D gene ambiguous. Trimming removed 0 bases from V and 3 bases from J, with 12 bases in between. This CDR3 spans 14 amino acids. The V gene's germline CDR1 is SQVTM and CDR2 ANQGSEA. This CDR3 reads CSVEDGSGGYEQYF. The CDR3 bases are TGCAGCGTTGAAGATGGGTCGGGTGGCTACGAGCAGTACTTC.

The rearrangement links TRBV14 to TRBJ2-3; TRBD2 is a possible D gene (6 bases). Trimming left V 4 bases short and J 2 bases short, with 16 bases between. The CDR3 loop spans 16 amino acids. The germline V gene encodes CDR1 SGHDN and CDR2 FVKESK. The CDR3 DNA reads TGTGCCAGCAGCCCTCCGAGCGGGCTTATCACAGATACGCAGTATTTT. It translates to CASSPPSGLITDTQYF. The full variable domain, its missing parts supplied by reference TRBV14 and TRBJ2-3, is EAGVTQFPSHSVIEKGQTVTLRCDPISGHDNLYWYRRVMGKEIKFLLHFVKESKQDESGMPNNRFLAERTGGTYSTLKVQPAELEDSGVYFCASSPPSGLITDTQYFGPGTRLTVL.

This chain links TRBV6-2 or TRBV6-3 with TRBJ2-4; D perhaps matches TRBD2 (6 bases). The CDR3 totals 16 residues. Trimming took 2 bases from V and 0 from J, leaving 11 bases between them. The V gene's germline CDR1 is MNHEY and CDR2 SVGEGT. CDR3 sequence: CASSYQAGIAKNIQYF. The CDR3 nucleotides are TGTGCCAGCAGTTACCAAGCGGGTATAGCCAAAAACATTCAGTACTTC.

The sample holds one count of this clone. V is TRBV6-1 and J is TRBJ2-3; 7 positions match TRBD2. This CDR3 spans 16 amino acids. V trimming: 3 bases; J trimming: 2 bases; junction bases outside the gene matches: 8. Germline V CDR1 and CDR2: MNHNS, SASEGT. CDR3 residues: CASSESLAGATDTQYF. CDR3 in DNA: TGTGCCAGCAGTGAGTCTTTGGCGGGAGCCACAGATACGCAGTATTTT.

This chain uses TRBV24-1 with TRBJ1-5, with D perhaps matching TRBD1 (5 bases). Trimming took off 4 bases at V and 7 bases at J, with 13 bases between the two ends. This CDR3 spans 14 amino acids. In germline, CDR1 is KGHDR, CDR2 SFDVKD. CDR3 nucleotides: TGTGCCACCAGTGAGGGGACTGGCGGCCAGCCCCAGCATTTT. Its protein product is CATSEGTGGQPQHF.